A selection of T cell receptor beta chains follows, all from one sample in a study of blood T cell repertoires in COVID-19. Assay: immunoSEQ multiplex PCR; the TCRdb copy retains only in-frame clones and omits some. The sample yields fewer than 600,000 clones, 85% to 90% seen once. Sample: PBMCs or T cells enriched from blood (not recorded which). These receptors were obtained from a woman aged 40-49 years who had recovered from COVID-19. Each CDR3 is given with its conserved first and last residue. A D gene is named only where the DNA matches it firmly. Clone sizes are given selectively: once, few, many, or a class where the clone is expanded.

d_call: TRBD1
j_call: TRBJ1-4
v_call: TRBV27
clone_size: .
cdr3_aa: CASSSIETGGFNEKLFF
cdr3_nt: TGTGCCAGCAGTTCTATAGAGACAGGGGGTTTTAATGAAAAACTGTTTTTT

d_call: .
j_call: TRBJ1-2
v_call: TRBV30
clone_size: .
cdr3_aa: CAWKSGGVYGYTF
cdr3_nt: TGTGCCTGGAAGTCCGGTGGTGTCTATGGCTACACCTTC

d_call: TRBD1
j_call: TRBJ1-1
v_call: TRBV6-6
clone_size: .
cdr3_aa: CASSLGQVPILNTEAFF
cdr3_nt: TGTGCCAGCAGTCTTGGACAGGTACCTATCTTGAACACTGAAGCTTTCTTT

d_call: TRBD1
j_call: TRBJ2-2
v_call: TRBV7-9
clone_size: .
cdr3_aa: CASSLNRGLRGELFF
cdr3_nt: TGTGCCAGCAGCTTAAACAGGGGGCTGAGAGGGGAGCTGTTTTTT

d_call: TRBD1
j_call: TRBJ1-1
v_call: TRBV27
clone_size: .
cdr3_aa: CASRSIRGQGVFRRTEAFF
cdr3_nt: TGTGCCAGCAGATCAATACGGGGACAGGGGGTTTTTCGGCGAACTGAAGCTTTCTTT

d_call: .
j_call: TRBJ2-7
v_call: TRBV4-1
clone_size: .
cdr3_aa: CASSQPSYEQYF
cdr3_nt: TGCGCCAGCAGCCAACCATCCTACGAGCAGTACTTC

d_call: TRBD1
j_call: TRBJ2-6
v_call: TRBV24-1
clone_size: .
cdr3_aa: CATSDYGTGSGANVLTF
cdr3_nt: TGTGCCACCAGTGATTACGGGACAGGCTCTGGGGCCAACGTCCTGACTTTC

d_call: TRBD1
j_call: TRBJ2-7
v_call: TRBV9
clone_size: .
cdr3_aa: CASSSATGYEQYF
cdr3_nt: TGTGCCAGCAGCTCAGCGACAGGGTACGAGCAGTACTTC

d_call: TRBD2
j_call: TRBJ2-7
v_call: TRBV19
clone_size: .
cdr3_aa: CASSIGLAGVGEQYF
cdr3_nt: TGTGCCAGTAGTATTGGCCTAGCGGGAGTTGGCGAGCAGTACTTC

d_call: .
j_call: TRBJ1-2
v_call: TRBV4-3
clone_size: .
cdr3_aa: CASSQDFAGDYGYTF
cdr3_nt: TGCGCCAGCAGCCAAGATTTTGCGGGGGACTATGGCTACACCTTC

d_call: TRBD1
j_call: TRBJ2-5
v_call: TRBV5-1
clone_size: .
cdr3_aa: CASSLAATGEETQYF
cdr3_nt: TGCGCCAGCAGCTTGGCCGCGACAGGGGAAGAGACCCAGTACTTC

d_call: TRBD1
j_call: TRBJ1-6
v_call: TRBV27
clone_size: .
cdr3_aa: CASSSPGTGGNNSPLHF
cdr3_nt: TGTGCCAGCAGTTCCCCCGGGACAGGGGGCAATAATTCACCCCTCCACTTT

d_call: .
j_call: TRBJ1-1
v_call: TRBV19
clone_size: .
cdr3_aa: CASKGGRHTEAFF
cdr3_nt: TGTGCCAGTAAGGGAGGTCGGCACACTGAAGCTTTCTTT

d_call: .
j_call: TRBJ1-1
v_call: TRBV24-1
clone_size: .
cdr3_aa: CATSEGGEAFF
cdr3_nt: TGTGCCACCAGTGAAGGGGGAGAGGCTTTCTTT

d_call: .
j_call: TRBJ2-5
v_call: TRBV27
clone_size: once
cdr3_aa: CASSLGRGETQYF
cdr3_nt: TGTGCCAGCAGTTTAGGCAGGGGAGAGACCCAGTACTTC

d_call: TRBD2
j_call: TRBJ2-1
v_call: TRBV25-1
clone_size: .
cdr3_aa: CASSAGRGQFF
cdr3_nt: TGTGCCAGCAGTGCGGGGAGGGGGCAGTTCTTC

d_call: .
j_call: TRBJ2-7
v_call: TRBV29-1
clone_size: once
cdr3_aa: CSVEDRFTGEQYF
cdr3_nt: TGCAGCGTTGAAGACCGATTCACGGGAGAGCAGTACTTC

d_call: TRBD1
j_call: TRBJ2-2
v_call: TRBV4-3
clone_size: .
cdr3_aa: CASSQDPGQGENTGELFF
cdr3_nt: TGCGCCAGCAGCCAAGACCCGGGACAGGGCGAGAACACCGGGGAGCTGTTTTTT

d_call: .
j_call: TRBJ2-1
v_call: TRBV12-3/TRBV12-4
clone_size: .
cdr3_aa: CASRSGTGDEQFF
cdr3_nt: TGTGCCAGCAGGTCCGGGACTGGGGATGAGCAGTTCTTC

d_call: TRBD2
j_call: TRBJ2-7
v_call: TRBV4-3
clone_size: .
cdr3_aa: CASSQQLAGAYEQYF
cdr3_nt: TGCGCCAGCAGCCAACAACTAGCGGGAGCCTACGAGCAGTACTTC

d_call: .
j_call: TRBJ1-3
v_call: TRBV4-1
clone_size: .
cdr3_aa: CASSQDRLGGSGNTIYF
cdr3_nt: TGCGCCAGCAGCCAAGATAGGTTAGGGGGCTCTGGAAACACCATATATTTT

d_call: .
j_call: TRBJ1-2
v_call: TRBV5-6
clone_size: .
cdr3_aa: CASSPAGVASRDYGYTF
cdr3_nt: TGTGCCAGCAGCCCCGCGGGGGTGGCGTCACGGGATTATGGCTACACCTTC

d_call: TRBD2
j_call: TRBJ2-7
v_call: TRBV19
clone_size: few
cdr3_aa: CASSQREVVYEQYF
cdr3_nt: TGTGCCAGTAGTCAGCGGGAGGTGGTCTACGAGCAGTACTTC

d_call: TRBD1
j_call: TRBJ2-6
v_call: TRBV23-1
clone_size: once
cdr3_aa: CASSQMWTGTGDWSGANVLTF
cdr3_nt: TGCGCCAGCAGTCAAATGTGGACCGGGACAGGGGATTGGAGTGGGGCCAACGTCCTGACTTTC

d_call: TRBD1
j_call: TRBJ2-2
v_call: TRBV24-1
clone_size: .
cdr3_aa: CATSDLPGTGTTGELFF
cdr3_nt: TGTGCCACCAGTGATTTGCCCGGGACAGGTACCACCGGGGAGCTGTTTTTT

d_call: TRBD1
j_call: TRBJ1-1
v_call: TRBV18
clone_size: .
cdr3_aa: CASSRTGWDNTEAFF
cdr3_nt: TGTGCCAGCTCCCGGACAGGGTGGGATAACACTGAAGCTTTCTTT

d_call: .
j_call: TRBJ2-1
v_call: TRBV4-1
clone_size: .
cdr3_aa: CASSHTGGAYNEQFF
cdr3_nt: TGCGCCAGCAGCCACACAGGGGGGGCCTACAATGAGCAGTTCTTC

d_call: TRBD1
j_call: TRBJ2-2
v_call: TRBV5-1
clone_size: .
cdr3_aa: CASQPTGGAGELFF
cdr3_nt: TGCGCCAGCCAACCGACAGGGGGTGCAGGGGAGCTGTTTTTT

d_call: .
j_call: TRBJ1-2
v_call: TRBV7-2
clone_size: .
cdr3_aa: CASSRGAALLYGYTF
cdr3_nt: TGTGCCAGCAGCCGGGGGGCGGCTCTACTCTATGGCTACACCTTC

d_call: .
j_call: TRBJ2-3
v_call: TRBV29-1
clone_size: .
cdr3_aa: CSVEGAVRTDTQYF
cdr3_nt: TGCAGCGTTGAAGGGGCAGTACGCACAGATACGCAGTATTTT

d_call: .
j_call: TRBJ1-1
v_call: TRBV6-5
clone_size: .
cdr3_aa: CASSPSRDTEAFF
cdr3_nt: TGTGCCAGCAGTCCTTCGAGGGACACTGAAGCTTTCTTT

d_call: .
j_call: TRBJ1-1
v_call: TRBV19
clone_size: .
cdr3_aa: CASSIDRVVTEAFF
cdr3_nt: TGTGCCAGTAGTATAGACAGGGTTGTAACTGAAGCTTTCTTT